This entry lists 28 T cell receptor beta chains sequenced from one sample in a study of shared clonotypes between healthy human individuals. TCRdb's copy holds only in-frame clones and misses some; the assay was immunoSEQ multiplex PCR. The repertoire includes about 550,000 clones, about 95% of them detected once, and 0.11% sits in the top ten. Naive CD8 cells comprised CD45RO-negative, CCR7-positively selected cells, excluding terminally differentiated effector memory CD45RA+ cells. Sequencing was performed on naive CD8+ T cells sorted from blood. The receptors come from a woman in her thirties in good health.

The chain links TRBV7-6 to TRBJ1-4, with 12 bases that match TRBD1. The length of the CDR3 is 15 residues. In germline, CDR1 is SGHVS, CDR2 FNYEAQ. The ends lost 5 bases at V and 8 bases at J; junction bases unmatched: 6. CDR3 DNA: TGTGCCAGCAGCCCCTTGGGACAGGGGGCCGAAAAACTGTTTTTT. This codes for CASSPLGQGAEKLFF.

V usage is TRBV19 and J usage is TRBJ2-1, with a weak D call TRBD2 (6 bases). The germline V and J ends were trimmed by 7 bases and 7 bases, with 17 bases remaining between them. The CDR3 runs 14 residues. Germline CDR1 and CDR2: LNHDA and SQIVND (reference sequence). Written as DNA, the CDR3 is TGTGCCAGTATTGGGGGGACCGACTCGAATGAGCAGTTCTTC. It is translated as CASIGGTDSNEQFF.

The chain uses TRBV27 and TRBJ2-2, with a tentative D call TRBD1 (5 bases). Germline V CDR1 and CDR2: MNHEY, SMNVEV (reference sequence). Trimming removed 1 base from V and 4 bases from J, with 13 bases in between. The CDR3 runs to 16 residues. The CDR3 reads CASSLLFRGSTGELFF. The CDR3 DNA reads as TGTGCCAGCAGTTTATTGTTTAGGGGAAGCACCGGGGAGCTGTTTTTT.

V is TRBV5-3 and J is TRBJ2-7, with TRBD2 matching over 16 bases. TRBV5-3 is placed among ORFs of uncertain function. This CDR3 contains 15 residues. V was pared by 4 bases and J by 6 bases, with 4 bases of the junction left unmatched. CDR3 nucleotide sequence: TGTGCCAGAAGCAAGGGACTAGCGGGAGGGGGCGAGCAGTACTTC. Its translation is CARSKGLAGGGEQYF.

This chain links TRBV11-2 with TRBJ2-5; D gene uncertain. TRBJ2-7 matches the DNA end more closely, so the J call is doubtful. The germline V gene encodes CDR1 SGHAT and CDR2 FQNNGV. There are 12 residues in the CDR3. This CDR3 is CASSYSSYEQYF. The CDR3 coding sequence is TGTGCCAGCAGCTACAGCTCCTACGAGCAGTACTTC.

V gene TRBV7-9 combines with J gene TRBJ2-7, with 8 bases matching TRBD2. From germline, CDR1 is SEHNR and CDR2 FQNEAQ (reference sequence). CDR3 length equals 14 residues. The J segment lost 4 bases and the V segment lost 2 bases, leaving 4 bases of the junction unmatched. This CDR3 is CASSLSGSYYEQYF. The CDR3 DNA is TGTGCCAGCAGCTTAAGCGGGAGTTATTACGAGCAGTACTTC.

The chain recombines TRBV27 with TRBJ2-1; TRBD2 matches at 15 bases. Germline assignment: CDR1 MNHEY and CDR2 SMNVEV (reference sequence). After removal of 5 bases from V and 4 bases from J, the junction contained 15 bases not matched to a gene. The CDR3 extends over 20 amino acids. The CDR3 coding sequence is TGTGCCAGCAGTACGACCTCCGGACTAGCGGGAGGGAAAAAATACAATGAGCAGTTCTTC. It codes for CASSTTSGLAGGKKYNEQFF.

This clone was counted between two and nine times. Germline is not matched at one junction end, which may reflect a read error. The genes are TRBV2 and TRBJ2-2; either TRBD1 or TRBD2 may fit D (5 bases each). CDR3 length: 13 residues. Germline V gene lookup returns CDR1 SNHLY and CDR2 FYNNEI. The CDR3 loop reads CASSVGDTGELFF. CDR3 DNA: TGTGCCAGTAGTGTGGGGGACACCGGGGAGCTGTTTTTT.

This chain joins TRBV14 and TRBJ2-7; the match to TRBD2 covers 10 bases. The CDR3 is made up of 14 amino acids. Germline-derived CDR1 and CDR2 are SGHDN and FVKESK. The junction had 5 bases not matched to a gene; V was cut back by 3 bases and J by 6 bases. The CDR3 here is CASSQLAGVFEQYF. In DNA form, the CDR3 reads TGTGCCAGCAGCCAGCTAGCGGGAGTTTTCGAGCAGTACTTC.

The CDR3 DNA is TGTGCCAGTAGCGACAGAACGAACACTGAAGCTTTCTTT. It is translated as CASSDRTNTEAFF. The rearrangement joins TRBV19 to TRBJ1-1, with D possibly matching TRBD1 (5 bases). CDR3 size: 13 residues. The V end was cut by 6 bases, the J end by 1 base, with 9 bases between. From germline, CDR1 is LNHDA and CDR2 SQIVND (reference sequence).

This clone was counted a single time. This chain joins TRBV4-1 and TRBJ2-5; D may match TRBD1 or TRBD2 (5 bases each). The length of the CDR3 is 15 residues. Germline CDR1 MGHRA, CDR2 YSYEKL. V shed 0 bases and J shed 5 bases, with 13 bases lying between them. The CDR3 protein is CASSQEVRGRETQYF. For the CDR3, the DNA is TGCGCCAGCAGCCAAGAGGTGAGGGGCCGGGAGACCCAGTACTTC.

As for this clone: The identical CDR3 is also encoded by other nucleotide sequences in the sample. The DNA of the CDR3 is TGTGCCAGCAGTTACTCGGGGTCCTCTGGAAACACCATATATTTT. This sequence encodes CASSYSGSSGNTIYF. The rearrangement uses TRBV6-5 and TRBJ1-3; D gene uncertain. The CDR3 has 15 amino acids. The germline V gene has CDR1 MNHEY and CDR2 SVGAGI. Trimming took 0 bases from V and 0 from J, leaving 6 bases between them.

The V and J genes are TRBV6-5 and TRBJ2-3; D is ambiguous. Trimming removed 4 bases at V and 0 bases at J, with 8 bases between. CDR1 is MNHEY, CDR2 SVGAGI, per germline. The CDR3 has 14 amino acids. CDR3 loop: CASSWAASTDTQYF. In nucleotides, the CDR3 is TGTGCCAGCAGTTGGGCAGCGAGCACAGATACGCAGTATTTT.

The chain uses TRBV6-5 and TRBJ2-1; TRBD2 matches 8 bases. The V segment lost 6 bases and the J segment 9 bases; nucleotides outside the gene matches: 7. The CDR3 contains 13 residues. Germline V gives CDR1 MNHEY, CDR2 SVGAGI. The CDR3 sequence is CASSLGLESEQFF. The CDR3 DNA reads TGTGCCAGCAGCTTGGGACTAGAGAGTGAGCAGTTCTTC.

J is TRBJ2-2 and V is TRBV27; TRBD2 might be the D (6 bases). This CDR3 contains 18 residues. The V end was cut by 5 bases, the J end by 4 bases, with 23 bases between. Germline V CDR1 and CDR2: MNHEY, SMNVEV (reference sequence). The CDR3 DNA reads TGTGCCAGCAGTCCCGAGGTAGCGGCTACCTGGGGCACCGGGGAGCTGTTTTTT. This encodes CASSPEVAATWGTGELFF.

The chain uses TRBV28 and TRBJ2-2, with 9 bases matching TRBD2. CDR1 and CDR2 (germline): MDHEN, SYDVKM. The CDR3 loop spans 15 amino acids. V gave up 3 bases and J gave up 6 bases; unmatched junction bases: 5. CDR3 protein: CASSLLSGRAGELFF. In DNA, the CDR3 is TGTGCCAGCAGTTTGCTTAGCGGGAGAGCCGGGGAGCTGTTTTTT.

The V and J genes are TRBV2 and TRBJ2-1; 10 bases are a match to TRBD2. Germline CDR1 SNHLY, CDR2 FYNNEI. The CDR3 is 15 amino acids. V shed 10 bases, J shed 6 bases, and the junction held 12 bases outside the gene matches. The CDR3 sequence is CAIMLEAGGVNEQFF. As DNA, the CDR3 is TGTGCCATCATGCTAGAAGCGGGAGGGGTCAATGAGCAGTTCTTC.

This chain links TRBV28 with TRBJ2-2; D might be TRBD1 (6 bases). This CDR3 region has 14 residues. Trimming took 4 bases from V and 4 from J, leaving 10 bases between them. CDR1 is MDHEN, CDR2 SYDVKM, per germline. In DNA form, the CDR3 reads TGTGCCAGCAGTTGGGGGCTTGTCACCGGGGAGCTGTTTTTT. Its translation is CASSWGLVTGELFF.

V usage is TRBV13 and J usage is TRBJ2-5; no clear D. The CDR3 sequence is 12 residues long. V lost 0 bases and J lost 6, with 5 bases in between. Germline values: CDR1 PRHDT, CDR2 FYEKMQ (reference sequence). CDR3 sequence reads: CASSLGIQTQYF. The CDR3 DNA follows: TGTGCCAGCAGCTTAGGGATCCAGACCCAGTACTTC.

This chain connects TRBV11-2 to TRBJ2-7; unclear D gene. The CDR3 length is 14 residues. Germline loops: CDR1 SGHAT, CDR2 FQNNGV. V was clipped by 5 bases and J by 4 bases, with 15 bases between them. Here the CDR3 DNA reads TGTGCCAGCAGCCAACCTTCGGTAGATTACGAGCAGTACTTC. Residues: CASSQPSVDYEQYF.

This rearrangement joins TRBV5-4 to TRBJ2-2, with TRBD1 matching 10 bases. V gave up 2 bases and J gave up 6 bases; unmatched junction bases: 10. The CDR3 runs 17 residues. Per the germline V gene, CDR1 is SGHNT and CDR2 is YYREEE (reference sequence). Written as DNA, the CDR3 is TGTGCCAGCAGCTTATCCCCACGACAGGGGGCCGCCGGGGAGCTGTTTTTT. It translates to CASSLSPRQGAAGELFF.

CDR3 in DNA: TGTGCCAGCAGTAGAGACCCGGACTTCTACAATGAGCAGTTCTTC. As protein: CASSRDPDFYNEQFF. The rearrangement uses TRBV6-6 and TRBJ2-1; TRBD2 is a possible D gene (5 bases). The CDR3 covers 15 residues. V shed 5 bases and J shed 3 bases, with 14 bases lying between them. Germline lookup yields CDR1 MNHNY and CDR2 SVGAGI (reference sequence).

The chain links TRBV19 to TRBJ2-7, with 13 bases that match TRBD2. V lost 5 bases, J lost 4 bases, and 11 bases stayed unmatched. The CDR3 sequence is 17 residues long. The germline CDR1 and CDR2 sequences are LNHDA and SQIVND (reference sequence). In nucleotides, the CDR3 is TGTGCCAGTAGTCTGATAGGGGGACTAGCGGGATCTTACGAGCAGTACTTC. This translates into CASSLIGGLAGSYEQYF.

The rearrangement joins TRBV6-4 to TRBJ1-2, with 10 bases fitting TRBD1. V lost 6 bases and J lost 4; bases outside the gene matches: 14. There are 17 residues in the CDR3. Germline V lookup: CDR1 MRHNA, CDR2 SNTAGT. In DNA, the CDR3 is TGTGCCAGCAGCCCAAACCGCCCGGGACAGGGGACCTATGGCTACACCTTC. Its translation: CASSPNRPGQGTYGYTF.

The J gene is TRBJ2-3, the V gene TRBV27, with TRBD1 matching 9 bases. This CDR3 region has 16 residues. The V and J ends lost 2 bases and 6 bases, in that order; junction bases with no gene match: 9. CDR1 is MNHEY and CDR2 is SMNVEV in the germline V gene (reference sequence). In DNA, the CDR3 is TGTGCCAGCAGTTTAGTGGACAGGGGACCACCCGATACGCAGTATTTT. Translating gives CASSLVDRGPPDTQYF.

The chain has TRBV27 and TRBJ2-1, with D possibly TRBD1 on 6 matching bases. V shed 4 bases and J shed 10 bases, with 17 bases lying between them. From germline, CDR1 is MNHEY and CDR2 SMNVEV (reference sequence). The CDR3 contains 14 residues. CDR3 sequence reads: CASSSRTAPGEQFF. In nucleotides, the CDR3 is TGTGCCAGCAGTTCCCGGACAGCCCCGGGGGAGCAGTTCTTC.

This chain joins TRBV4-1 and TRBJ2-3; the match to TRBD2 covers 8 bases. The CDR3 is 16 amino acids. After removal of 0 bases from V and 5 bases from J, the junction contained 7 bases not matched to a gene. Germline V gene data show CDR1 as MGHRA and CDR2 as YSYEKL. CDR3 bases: TGCGCCAGCAGCCAAGAGGGGACTAGGGAAGGAGATACGCAGTATTTT. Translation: CASSQEGTREGDTQYF.

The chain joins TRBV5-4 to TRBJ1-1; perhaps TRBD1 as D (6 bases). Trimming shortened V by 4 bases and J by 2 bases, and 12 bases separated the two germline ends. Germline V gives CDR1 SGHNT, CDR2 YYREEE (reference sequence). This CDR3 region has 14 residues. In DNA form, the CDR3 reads TGTGCCAGCAGCACGACAGGCCGAAACACTGAAGCTTTCTTT. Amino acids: CASSTTGRNTEAFF.